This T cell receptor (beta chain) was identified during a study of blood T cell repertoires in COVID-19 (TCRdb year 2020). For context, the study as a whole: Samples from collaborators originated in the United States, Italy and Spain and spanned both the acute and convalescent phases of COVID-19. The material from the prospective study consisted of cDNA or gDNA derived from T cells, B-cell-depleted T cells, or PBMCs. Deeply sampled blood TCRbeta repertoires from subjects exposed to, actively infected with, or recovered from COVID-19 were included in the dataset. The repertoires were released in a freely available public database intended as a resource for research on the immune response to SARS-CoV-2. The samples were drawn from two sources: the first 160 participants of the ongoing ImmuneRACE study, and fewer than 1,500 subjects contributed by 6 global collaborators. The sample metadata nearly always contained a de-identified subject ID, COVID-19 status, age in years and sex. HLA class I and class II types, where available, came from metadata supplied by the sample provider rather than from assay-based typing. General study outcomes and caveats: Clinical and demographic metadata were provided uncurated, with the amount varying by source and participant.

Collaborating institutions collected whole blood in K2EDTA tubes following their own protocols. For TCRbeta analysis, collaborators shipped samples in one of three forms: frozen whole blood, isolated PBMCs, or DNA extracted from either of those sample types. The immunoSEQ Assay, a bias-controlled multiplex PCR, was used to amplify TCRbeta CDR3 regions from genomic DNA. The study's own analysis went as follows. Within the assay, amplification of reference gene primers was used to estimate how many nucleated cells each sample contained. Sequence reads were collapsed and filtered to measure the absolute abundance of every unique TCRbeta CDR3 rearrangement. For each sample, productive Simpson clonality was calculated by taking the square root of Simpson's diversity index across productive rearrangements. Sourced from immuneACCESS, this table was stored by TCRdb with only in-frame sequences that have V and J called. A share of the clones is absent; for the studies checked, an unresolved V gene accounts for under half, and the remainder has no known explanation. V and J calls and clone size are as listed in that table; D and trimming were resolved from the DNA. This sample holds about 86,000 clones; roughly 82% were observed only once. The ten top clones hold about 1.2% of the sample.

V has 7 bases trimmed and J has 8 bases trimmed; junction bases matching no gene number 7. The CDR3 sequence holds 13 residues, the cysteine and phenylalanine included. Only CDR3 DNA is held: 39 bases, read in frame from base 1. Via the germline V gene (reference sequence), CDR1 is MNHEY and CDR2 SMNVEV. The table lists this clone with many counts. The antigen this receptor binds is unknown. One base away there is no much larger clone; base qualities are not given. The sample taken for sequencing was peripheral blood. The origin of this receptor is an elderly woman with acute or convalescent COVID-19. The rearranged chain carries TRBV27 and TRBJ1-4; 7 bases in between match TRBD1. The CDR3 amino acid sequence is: CASTDRAREKLFF. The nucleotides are TGTGCCAGCACCGACAGGGCACGAGAAAAACTGTTTTTT.